These T cell receptor beta chains were read from a single sample in a study of OX40 agonist ivuxolimab in advanced cancers. Sequencing was performed with immunoSEQ multiplex PCR; in TCRdb, only in-frame clones are kept and a portion is missing. The data hold tens of thousands of clones, with about 90% observed a single time. The specimen was CD4+ or CD8+ T cells sorted from blood, collected in a trial of the OX40 agonist ivuxolimab. Receptors originate from an adult with an advanced solid tumor such as melanoma, head and neck, liver or kidney cancer. The CDR3 runs from the conserved cysteine through the conserved F or W. A D gene is named only where the DNA matches it firmly. The listing skips clone size in some rows; elsewhere it reads once, few, many or a size class.

D gene,J gene,clone size,V gene,CDR3 DNA,CDR3 protein
TRBD1,TRBJ2-7,.,TRBV7-9,TGTGCCAGCAGCCACGGGACAGATTACGAGCAGTACTTC,CASSHGTDYEQYF
TRBD2,TRBJ2-5,.,TRBV7-8,TGTGCCAGCAGCTCTAGCGGGGGGGCCGGGGAGACCCAGTACTTC,CASSSSGGAGETQYF
TRBD1,TRBJ1-3,.,TRBV2,TGTGCCAGCAGTGAAGGACAGGGGGAAGGAAACACCATATATTTT,CASSEGQGEGNTIYF
TRBD2,TRBJ2-7,.,TRBV9,TGTGCCAGCAGCGTAGGCGGGGGGGACTCCTACGAGCAGTACTTC,CASSVGGGDSYEQYF
.,TRBJ2-3,.,TRBV5-1,TGCGCCAGCAGCTTACGGACTAGCACAGATACGCAGTATTTT,CASSLRTSTDTQYF
.,TRBJ2-1,few,TRBV2,TGTGCCAGCAGTGAAAGTATCAGTTCCTACAATGAGCAGTTCTTC,CASSESISSYNEQFF
TRBD1,TRBJ2-4,.,TRBV27,TGTGCCAGCAGTTTATCACAGGGGGCCATTCAGTACTTC,CASSLSQGAIQYF
.,TRBJ2-5,.,TRBV6-5,TGTGCCAGCAGTCCCGGCGGAGGGGAGTACTTC,CASSPGGGEYF
.,TRBJ2-3,.,TRBV7-6,TGTGCCAGCAGCTTACAGATTGCGAACACAGATACGCAGTATTTT,CASSLQIANTDTQYF
.,TRBJ2-3,.,TRBV7-2,TGTGCCAGCAGCCTTATGCCCGAGAGCACAGATACGCAGTATTTT,CASSLMPESTDTQYF
TRBD1,TRBJ2-6,.,TRBV5-6,TGTGCCAGCAGCGTGACAGGGTCTGGGGCCAACGTCCTGACTTTC,CASSVTGSGANVLTF
TRBD1,TRBJ1-2,.,TRBV27,TGTGCCAGCAGCTCTGGGACAGGGAGCTTTCTCAACTATGGCTACACCTTC,CASSSGTGSFLNYGYTF
TRBD1,TRBJ2-7,.,TRBV11-2,TGTGCCAGCAGCGAAACAGGGGTTTACGAGCAGTACTTC,CASSETGVYEQYF
.,TRBJ1-1,.,TRBV5-1,TGCGCCAGCAGCTCGGACAAGCGTGAAGCTTTCTTT,CASSSDKREAFF
.,TRBJ2-3,.,TRBV6-5,TGTGCCAGCAGTTACTGGAGGCAGAATACGCAGTATTTT,CASSYWRQNTQYF
.,TRBJ2-7,.,TRBV6-1,TGTGCCAGCAGTAACCCTGAGGAGCAGTACTTC,CASSNPEEQYF
.,TRBJ2-2,.,TRBV4-1,TGCGCCAGCAGCCAAGATTGGGGTTGGACCGGGGAGCTGTTTTTT,CASSQDWGWTGELFF
.,TRBJ1-2,.,TRBV27,TGTGCCGCCCGGACCTCGGGGGATGGCTACACCTTC,CAARTSGDGYTF
.,TRBJ2-7,.,TRBV6-5,TGTGCCAGCGGGGAAGGGTACGAGCAGTACTTC,CASGEGYEQYF